These 28 T cell receptor gamma chains came from one sample sequenced in a study of γδ T cells in repeated Plasmodium falciparum infection. TCRdb processed the multiplex PCR reads again with the CATT caller. This repertoire shows about 26,000 gamma-chain clones, 3% found once; its top ten account for 30% to 35%. Flow sorting of PBMC yielded separate Vgamma9/Vdelta2+ and Vdelta2-negative gammadelta T cell populations for bulk repertoire analysis. Sequencing was performed on gamma-delta T cells from blood. These receptors were taken from a pool of human donors (malaria-infected and uninfected, not separated).

In its sample, this clone was seen many times. The chain combines TRGV5 with TRGJ1 or TRGJ2. This CDR3 region has 15 residues. CDR1 is VINAFY and CDR2 is YDVSNSKD in the germline V gene. Germline trimming cut 0 bases from V and 1 base from J; bases unmatched to any gene: 6. CDR3 residues: CATWDRLLNYYKKLF. CDR3 DNA: TGTGCCACCTGGGACAGGCTTCTAAATTATTATAAGAAACTCTTT.

This clone is labeled as medium-sized. The chain is built from TRGV9 and TRGJ1 or TRGJ2. The junction had 6 bases not matched to a gene; V was cut back by 0 bases and J by 7 bases. The germline gives CDR1 GITISATS, CDR2 ISYDGTV (reference sequence). The CDR3 is made up of 13 amino acids. CDR3 nucleotide sequence: TGTGCCTTGTGGGAGGTGCAGGAATATAAGAAACTCTTT. This translates into CALWEVQEYKKLF.

Comments on this clone: The likely explanation is a read error, given a far larger clone one base away. This specimen includes other DNA sequences encoding the same CDR3. This chain links TRGV4 with TRGJ1 or TRGJ2. Germline loops: CDR1 EGSTGY, CDR2 YDSYTSSV. This CDR3 is built from 14 residues. After removal of 0 bases from V and 11 bases from J, the junction contained 13 bases not matched to a gene. The CDR3 loop is CATWDGPDWGEKLF. DNA for the CDR3: TGTGCCACCTGGGATGGGCCTGACTGGGGTGAGAAACTCTTT.

At least ten counts were recorded for this clone. V is TRGV2 and J is TRGJ1 or TRGJ2. The germline CDR1 and CDR2 sequences are EGSNGY and YDSYNSKV. V trimming: 0 bases; J trimming: 5 bases; junction bases outside the gene matches: 10. This CDR3 has 15 residues. The DNA of the CDR3 is TGTGCCACCTGGGACGGGTTTAAGGTAAATTATAAGAAACTCTTT. Protein sequence: CATWDGFKVNYKKLF.

A note on this clone: The protein TCRdb lists belongs to a much larger clone and differs from this DNA's translation at residue 9, which points to a read error; the protein shown is made from the DNA. The genes are TRGV2 and TRGJ1 or TRGJ2. TCRdb records no J gene; here it was assigned by comparing the DNA to germline. Germline V gene data show CDR1 as EGSNGY and CDR2 as YDSYNSKV. With V trimmed by 0 bases and J by 5 bases, 7 bases remained unmatched. The CDR3 is made up of 14 amino acids. The chain's CDR3 is CATWDGPGHYKKLF. The CDR3 nucleotides read TGTGCCACCTGGGACGGGCCGGGTCATTATAAGAAACTCTTT.

This clone was observed many times. TCRdb assigns this DNA the protein of a much larger clone, which departs from its translation at residue 2; this likely reflects a read error, and the protein shown comes from translating the DNA. The V gene is TRGV3, the J gene TRGJ1 or TRGJ2. The J gene, absent from TCRdb, was called here by matching the DNA to germline. The CDR3 is 17 amino acids. Germline-derived CDR1 and CDR2 are VTNTFY and YDVSTARD (reference sequence). CDR3 protein: CTTWDRRQPVNYYKKLF. CDR3 coding DNA: TGTACCACCTGGGACAGGCGACAGCCCGTGAATTATTATAAGAAACTCTTT.

This clone was picked up a small number of times. The TCRdb protein, from a much larger clone, departs from this DNA's translation at residue 5, likely by read error; the protein shown derives from the DNA. The rearrangement joins TRGV9 to TRGJP2. From germline, CDR1 is GITISATS and CDR2 ISYDGTV (reference sequence). The CDR3 is 14 residues long. CDR3 in amino acids: CALWGVKSDWIKTF. The CDR3 DNA reads as TGTGCCTTGTGGGGGGTGAAGAGTGATTGGATCAAGACGTTT.

Concerning this clone itself: The protein that TCRdb holds for this DNA derives from a much larger clone and differs from the translated DNA at residue 6, which likely indicates a read error; the protein shown here is translated from the DNA. This chain links TRGV4 with TRGJP2. In the absence of a J gene in TCRdb, the DNA was matched to germline to assign it here. V lost 0 bases, J lost 3 bases, and 10 bases stayed unmatched. CDR1 is EGSTGY, CDR2 YDSYTSSV, per germline. The CDR3 consists of 17 residues. In DNA, the CDR3 is TGTGCCACCTGGGATGGGGGGGTATGGGGTAGTGATTGGATCAAGACGTTT. This encodes CATWDGGVWGSDWIKTF.

Turning to this clone: The amino acid sequence in TCRdb belongs to a much larger clone and departs from this DNA's translation at residue 6, likely a sequencing read error; the sequence shown is translated from the DNA. The chain couples TRGV9 to TRGJ1 or TRGJ2. As TCRdb names no J gene, one was assigned here on the basis of a DNA match to germline. Looked up from germline, CDR1 is GITISATS and CDR2 is ISYDGTV (reference sequence). This CDR3 has 13 amino acids. The V gene end was trimmed by 2 bases and the J gene end by 8 bases; junction bases not matched to a gene: 9. CDR3 coding DNA: TGTGCCTTGTGGGAGGCGCCTCGGCATAAGAAACTCTTT. This gives the protein CALWEAPRHKKLF.

This clone showed up many times. This DNA translates differently at residue 8 from the TCRdb protein, which is that of a much larger clone; a read error is likely, and the protein shown is the DNA's own translation. The chain employs TRGV2 and TRGJ1 or TRGJ2. TCRdb supplies no J gene; here it was assigned by aligning the nucleotide sequence to germline. V was pared by 2 bases and J by 5 bases, with 6 bases of the junction left unmatched. This CDR3 has 13 amino acids. The germline V gene has CDR1 EGSNGY and CDR2 YDSYNSKV. CDR3 protein: CATWDASHYKKLF. The CDR3 DNA is TGTGCCACCTGGGACGCTAGTCATTATAAGAAACTCTTT.

Details on this clone: The protein TCRdb gives is from a much larger clone and does not agree with this DNA's translation at residue 3, likely a read error; the protein shown here comes from the DNA. This chain joins TRGV3 and TRGJ1 or TRGJ2. This CDR3 is 13 amino acids long. CDR1 and CDR2 (germline): VTNTFY, YDVSTARD (reference sequence). In DNA form, the CDR3 reads TGTGCCGCCTGGGACAGGGGCTATTATAAGAAACTCTTT. As protein: CAAWDRGYYKKLF.

This clone was seen repeatedly, ten times or more. The rearrangement uses TRGV9 and TRGJ1 or TRGJ2. The V gene's germline CDR1 is GITISATS and CDR2 ISYDGTV (reference sequence). The V segment lost 0 bases and the J segment 4 bases; nucleotides outside the gene matches: 9. CDR3 length: 15 amino acids. The CDR3 DNA reads as TGTGCCTTGTGGGAGGTGTCACCTAGGTATTATAAGAAACTCTTT. Residues: CALWEVSPRYYKKLF.

This clone was counted ten times or more. This DNA translates differently at residue 5 from the TCRdb protein, which is that of a much larger clone; a read error is likely, and the protein shown is the DNA's own translation. The V and J genes are TRGV2 and TRGJ1 or TRGJ2. The CDR3 has 14 amino acids. With 5 bases clipped from V and 16 bases from J, the junction kept 23 bases outside the gene matches. The germline CDR1 and CDR2 sequences are EGSNGY and YDSYNSKV. CDR3 amino acids: CATWGAYVKGFQLF. As DNA, the CDR3 is TGTGCCACCTGGGGCGCATACGTTAAAGGCTTTCAGCTCTTT.

Regarding this clone: A far larger clone is off by one base, so a read error is likely. The rearrangement uses TRGV9 and TRGJ1 or TRGJ2. No J gene was available from TCRdb, and it was assigned here by a germline match of the DNA. The CDR3 totals 13 residues. The V gene's germline CDR1 is GITISATS and CDR2 ISYDGTV (reference sequence). CDR3 region: CALWEPRYYKKLF. Written as DNA, the CDR3 is TGTGCCCTGTGGGAGCCCCGTTATTATAAGAAACTCTTT.

This clone was seen a few times. With a far larger clone one base away, a read error is the likely cause. Because the CDR3's place on the DNA is in doubt, the DNA is left out and the CDR3 is given as listed by TCRdb. This sample also contains other DNA sequences that code for the same CDR3. The J segment was not called; the V segment is TRGV9. Both ends counted, the CDR3 spans 33 residues. Germline V CDR1 and CDR2: GITISATS, ISYDGTV (reference sequence). The CDR3 spells CALWEVLLIGIRNSLAVEQHWLSQVSIGRIQHF.

This clone was counted between two and nine times. TCRdb's protein for this DNA is that of a much larger clone and differs from the translation at residue 10, likely a read error; the protein shown is the DNA translation. The chain joins TRGV9 to TRGJP. Assignment of the J gene here rests on matching the DNA to germline, because TCRdb gives none. This CDR3 is 17 amino acids long. Germline V lookup: CDR1 GITISATS, CDR2 ISYDGTV (reference sequence). CDR3 DNA: TGTGCCTTGTGGGAGGTGCTCTGTGAGTGGGGCAAAAAAATCAAGGTATTT. Amino acids: CALWEVLCEWGKKIKVF.

This clone was detected many times. A far larger clone is one base from this, pointing to a likely read error. The identical CDR3 is also encoded by other nucleotide sequences in the sample. The V gene is TRGV2, the J gene TRGJ1 or TRGJ2. Here the J gene was assigned by germline matching of the DNA, as TCRdb has none. In germline, CDR1 is EGSNGY, CDR2 YDSYNSKV. CDR3 length: 13 residues. Trimming cost V 3 bases and J 7 bases; bases outside gene matches: 9. The CDR3 DNA sequence: TGTGCCACCTGGGACCCCCCGGGGTATAAGAAACTCTTT. Its translation is CATWDPPGYKKLF.

This clone was seen repeatedly, ten times or more. The mismatch at residue 7 between this DNA's translation and the TCRdb protein of a much larger clone likely reflects a read error; the protein shown is translated from the DNA. The chain joins TRGV3 to TRGJ1 or TRGJ2. CDR3 size: 12 residues. From germline, CDR1 is VTNTFY and CDR2 YDVSTARD (reference sequence). CDR3 residues: CATWDNFYKKLF. CDR3 sequence (DNA): TGTGCCACCTGGGACAATTTTTATAAGAAACTCTTT.

This clone ranks as medium-sized. The V gene is TRGV4, the J gene TRGJ1 or TRGJ2. The CDR3 extends over 13 amino acids. Per germline, CDR1 EGSTGY and CDR2 YDSYTSSV. The junction had 6 bases not matched to a gene; V was cut back by 0 bases and J by 7 bases. The CDR3, as DNA: TGTGCCACCTGGGATGGGCCTCGGTATAAGAAACTCTTT. This encodes CATWDGPRYKKLF.

This clone has ten or more counts. The chain recombines TRGV8 with TRGJ1 or TRGJ2. The J gene is absent in TCRdb and was assigned here via DNA matching to germline. This CDR3 spans 13 amino acids. The junction had 6 bases not matched to a gene; V was cut back by 5 bases and J by 2 bases. CDR1 is VENAVY and CDR2 is YDSYNSRV in the germline V gene. The CDR3 spells CATWAPDYYKKLF. In nucleotides, the CDR3 is TGTGCCACCTGGGCCCCGGATTATTATAAGAAACTCTTT.

In this sample, this clone turned up many times. V usage is TRGV4 and J usage is TRGJ1 or TRGJ2. CDR3 length: 12 amino acids. Germline CDR1 EGSTGY, CDR2 YDSYTSSV. The J segment lost 5 bases and the V segment lost 5 bases, leaving 6 bases of the junction unmatched. For the CDR3, the DNA is TGTGCCACCTGGGCTAGGAATTATAAGAAACTCTTT. Its translation is CATWARNYKKLF.

This clone was counted many times. The protein in TCRdb stems from a much larger clone and differs at residue 7 from this DNA's translation, likely a read error; here the protein is translated from the DNA. This chain joins TRGV9 and TRGJ1 or TRGJ2. CDR3 length: 11 amino acids. Germline V CDR1 and CDR2: GITISATS, ISYDGTV (reference sequence). V shed 3 bases, J shed 9 bases, and the junction held 5 bases outside the gene matches. In nucleotides, the CDR3 is TGTGCCTTGTGGGAGACCTGTAAGAAACTCTTT. It translates to CALWETCKKLF.

This clone turned up a few times. TCRdb assigns this DNA the protein of a much larger clone, which departs from its translation at residue 9; this likely reflects a read error, and the protein shown comes from translating the DNA. The chain links TRGV4 to TRGJ1 or TRGJ2. TCRdb offers no J gene call, so here the DNA was matched to germline to obtain one. Germline V gene lookup returns CDR1 EGSTGY and CDR2 YDSYTSSV. The CDR3 contains 13 residues. For the CDR3, the DNA is TGTGCCACCTGGGTACTATATTATTGTAAGAAACTCTTT. It translates to CATWVLYYCKKLF.

This clone was observed many times. The chain uses TRGV9 and TRGJ1 or TRGJ2. J gave up 8 bases and V 2 bases, and 6 bases lay outside the gene matches. Germline lookup yields CDR1 GITISATS and CDR2 ISYDGTV (reference sequence). CDR3 length: 12 residues. CDR3 nucleotides: TGTGCCTTGTGGGAGGAGGGAGATAAGAAACTCTTT. Protein: CALWEEGDKKLF.

Notes on this clone: TCRdb pairs this DNA with a much larger clone's protein that differs at residue 8, likely a read error; the protein shown was translated from the DNA. V usage is TRGV9 and J usage is TRGJP. TCRdb supplies no J gene; here it was assigned by aligning the nucleotide sequence to germline. The germline gives CDR1 GITISATS, CDR2 ISYDGTV (reference sequence). J was trimmed by 7 bases and V by 1 base; bases with no gene match: 7. CDR3 size: 17 residues. CDR3 in DNA: TGTGCCTTGTGGGAGGTCCTCCATGAGTTGGGCAAAAAAATCAAGGTATTT. It specifies CALWEVLHELGKKIKVF.

Ten or more counts support this clone. The TCRdb record carries a much larger clone's protein, which differs from this DNA's translation at residue 11; a read error is the likely cause, and the protein listed here is the DNA translation. The chain recombines TRGV9 with TRGJP. Since TCRdb gives no J gene, matching the DNA to germline was used here to assign it. CDR3 length: 17 amino acids. Germline V gene data show CDR1 as GITISATS and CDR2 as ISYDGTV (reference sequence). CDR3 sequence (DNA): TGTGCCTTGTGGGCTCTCATAACCGGGTTGAGCAAAAAAATCAAGGTATTT. Translated, it gives CALWALITGLSKKIKVF.

For this clone: A far larger clone is one base from this, pointing to a likely read error. Other DNA sequences within the sample encode an identical CDR3. The V gene is TRGV9, the J gene TRGJ1 or TRGJ2. TCRdb is silent on the J gene; assignment here came from matching the DNA to germline. Germline V gene lookup returns CDR1 GITISATS and CDR2 ISYDGTV (reference sequence). The CDR3 has 14 residues. CDR3 nucleotide sequence: TGTGCTTTGTGGGAGTCCACGTGCAGGGGTAAGAAACTCTTT. Its translation: CALWESTCRGKKLF.

There are many counts of this clone. The protein recorded in TCRdb matches a much larger clone and deviates from this DNA's translation at residue 6, suggesting a read error; the protein here is obtained by translating the DNA. The chain is built from TRGV2 and TRGJ1 or TRGJ2. Germline CDR1 and CDR2: EGSNGY and YDSYNSKV. V lost 3 bases to trimming and J lost 7 bases; unmatched junction nucleotides: 9. There are 13 residues in the CDR3. CDR3 amino acids: CATWDSPGYKKLF. The CDR3 DNA reads TGTGCCACCTGGGACTCCCCGGGATATAAGAAACTCTTT.